These T cell receptor beta chains were read from a single sample in a study of T-cell memory formation after mild COVID-19. TCRdb reanalysed the 5' RACE reads using MiXCR and keeps one entry per CDR3 protein. Of 300,000 to 400,000 distinct CDR3 sequences listed, roughly 15% are singletons. The sequenced sample consisted of PBMCs or a T cell subset sorted from them (not recorded which). The receptors were sampled from a young man who had mild COVID-19 (a few samples of this study predate the infection). Cell type and time point are not known. Each CDR3 is given with its conserved first and last residue. A D gene is named only where the DNA matches it firmly. Not every row has a clone size; where given, it reads once, few, many or a size class.

V: TRBV18; D: -; size: -; J: TRBJ1-1; CDR3: CASSPRAENTEAFF; DNA: TGTGCCAGCTCACCCCGCGCGGAGAACACTGAAGCTTTCTTT
V: TRBV25-1; D: TRBD1; size: few; J: TRBJ2-1; CDR3: CASSGQGTGNEQFF; DNA: TGTGCCAGCAGCGGACAGGGGACAGGGAATGAGCAGTTCTTC
V: TRBV24-1; D: -; size: few; J: TRBJ2-5; CDR3: CATSDLASKETQYF; DNA: TGTGCCACCAGTGATTTGGCCAGTAAAGAGACCCAGTACTTC
V: TRBV2; D: -; size: -; J: TRBJ1-6; CDR3: CASSEPSNNSPLHF; DNA: TGTGCCAGCAGTGAGCCCAGCAATAATTCACCCCTCCACTTT
V: TRBV20-1; D: TRBD1; size: -; J: TRBJ1-2; CDR3: CSARGGTGFGYTF; DNA: TGCAGTGCTAGAGGTGGGACAGGGTTCGGCTACACCTTC
V: TRBV20-1; D: -; size: few; J: TRBJ2-7; CDR3: CSAGRPNSYEQYF; DNA: TGCAGTGCTGGTCGGCCTAATTCCTACGAGCAGTACTTC
V: TRBV5-6; D: -; size: few; J: TRBJ1-1; CDR3: CASSFGSNTEAFF; DNA: TGTGCCAGCAGCTTTGGCAGCAACACTGAAGCTTTCTTT
V: TRBV2; D: -; size: few; J: TRBJ2-5; CDR3: CASSEMLETQYF; DNA: TGTGCCAGCAGTGAGATGCTAGAGACCCAGTACTTC
V: TRBV6-5; D: TRBD1; size: -; J: TRBJ2-4; CDR3: CASANQDRGNIQYF; DNA: TGTGCCAGCGCTAATCAAGACAGGGGTAACATTCAGTACTTC
V: TRBV18; D: -; size: -; J: TRBJ1-1; CDR3: CASSADRHTEAFF; DNA: TGTGCCAGCTCGGCCGACAGACACACTGAAGCTTTCTTT
V: TRBV11-2; D: -; size: -; J: TRBJ2-3; CDR3: CASSFLGSGDTQYF; DNA: TGTGCCAGCAGCTTTTTGGGGTCCGGAGATACGCAGTATTTT
V: TRBV12-3/TRBV12-4; D: -; size: many; J: TRBJ2-1; CDR3: CASRRVDEQFF; DNA: TGTGCCAGCAGACGAGTCGATGAGCAGTTCTTC
V: TRBV5-1; D: -; size: -; J: TRBJ2-2; CDR3: CASRIQGIKDTGELFF; DNA: TGCGCCAGTAGAATTCAGGGGATCAAGGACACCGGGGAGCTGTTTTTT
V: TRBV4-2; D: -; size: many; J: TRBJ1-1; CDR3: CASSQDVGRSAEAFF; DNA: TGTGCCAGCAGCCAAGATGTGGGGCGGAGCGCTGAAGCTTTCTTT
V: TRBV7-2; D: TRBD1; size: many; J: TRBJ2-3; CDR3: CASSLGQFTDTQYF; DNA: TGTGCCAGCAGCCTGGGACAGTTCACAGATACGCAGTATTTT
V: TRBV29-1; D: -; size: many; J: TRBJ1-1; CDR3: CSVAPGNTEAFF; DNA: TGCAGCGTGGCTCCGGGTAACACTGAAGCTTTCTTT
V: TRBV6-1; D: -; size: -; J: TRBJ2-5; CDR3: CASSEGGHEETQYF; DNA: TGTGCCAGCAGTGAAGGTGGCCACGAAGAGACCCAGTACTTC
V: TRBV7-2; D: -; size: -; J: TRBJ2-1; CDR3: CASYKRDYQGNEQFF; DNA: TGTGCCAGCTACAAACGAGACTACCAAGGCAATGAGCAGTTCTTC
V: TRBV5-1; D: -; size: once; J: TRBJ1-2; CDR3: CASSLEAGIFGGYTF; DNA: TGCGCCAGCAGCTTGGAAGCAGGGATCTTTGGTGGCTACACCTTC
V: TRBV24-1; D: -; size: -; J: TRBJ2-2; CDR3: CATSGRGGELFF; DNA: TGTGCCACCAGTGGCCGTGGGGGGGAGCTGTTTTTT
V: TRBV7-2; D: TRBD1; size: -; J: TRBJ1-2; CDR3: CASRQGAIYGYTF; DNA: TGTGCCAGCAGACAGGGGGCCATTTATGGCTACACCTTC
V: TRBV6-2/TRBV6-3; D: -; size: -; J: TRBJ2-1; CDR3: CASSYSRGRILENEQFF; DNA: TGTGCCAGCAGTTACTCGAGGGGCCGAATCCTTGAGAATGAGCAGTTCTTC
V: TRBV2; D: -; size: -; J: TRBJ2-7; CDR3: CASSPSVYSYEQYF; DNA: TGTGCCAGCAGTCCTAGCGTATACTCCTACGAGCAGTACTTC
V: TRBV9; D: -; size: -; J: TRBJ2-3; CDR3: CASSVGGLGGTDTQYF; DNA: TGTGCCAGCAGCGTCGGCGGGCTGGGGGGCACAGATACGCAGTATTTT
V: TRBV7-3; D: TRBD1; size: few; J: TRBJ2-7; CDR3: CASSYGQDGDEQYF; DNA: TGTGCCAGCAGCTACGGACAGGACGGGGACGAGCAGTACTTC
V: TRBV5-5; D: TRBD1; size: -; J: TRBJ2-1; CDR3: CASTPGTGAYNEQFF; DNA: TGTGCCAGCACCCCCGGGACAGGGGCCTACAATGAGCAGTTCTTC
V: TRBV2; D: -; size: -; J: TRBJ2-5; CDR3: CASTRDSGGSETQYF; DNA: TGTGCCAGCACCCGGGACTCCGGTGGGTCCGAGACCCAGTACTTC
V: TRBV6-6; D: -; size: -; J: TRBJ2-5; CDR3: CASSYSPGVGGETQYF; DNA: TGTGCCAGCAGTTACTCGCCGGGGGTAGGAGGGGAGACCCAGTACTTC
V: TRBV12-3/TRBV12-4; D: TRBD1; size: -; J: TRBJ1-5; CDR3: CASSSSGGGQPQHF; DNA: TGTGCCAGCAGTTCTTCAGGGGGCGGTCAGCCCCAGCATTTT